This is a list of T cell receptor beta chains from one sample in a study of blood T cells in healthy people across ages. TCRdb fed the 5' RACE reads into MiXCR, producing one record per CDR3 protein. The sample records 1.2 million to 1.5 million distinct CDR3 sequences, roughly 60% being singletons. The sample comprised blood. The origin of the receptors is a man aged 18-30 years in good health. The CDR3 runs from the conserved cysteine through the conserved F or W. A D gene is named only where the DNA matches it firmly. The size entry is marked missing in some rows and otherwise reads once, few, many or a size class.

>few|TRBV4-1|TRBJ2-1|-
TGCGCCAGCAGCCAAGCCAGGTCGCGCAATGAGCAGTTCTTC
CASSQARSRNEQFF
>-|TRBV20-1|TRBJ1-6|-
TGCAGTGCTAGAGATAATCCCAGCTCCTATAATTCACCCCTCCACTTT
CSARDNPSSYNSPLHF
>few|TRBV5-5|TRBJ2-1|-
TGTGCCAGCAGCTTGGGGGGGGACCCAACTTTAGAGCAGTTCTTC
CASSLGGDPTLEQFF
>few|TRBV2|TRBJ2-1|TRBD1
TGTGCCAGCTCCCTAGAACGGACAGGGCTGGTCAATGAGCAGTTCTTC
CASSLERTGLVNEQFF
>few|TRBV12-3/TRBV12-4|TRBJ2-7|-
TGTGCCAGCAGTCCCGGGCTCTTTTCGAACGAGCAGTACTTC
CASSPGLFSNEQYF
>-|TRBV24-1|TRBJ2-1|-
TGTGCCACCAGCTCCTCGTACAATGAGCAGTTCTTC
CATSSSYNEQFF
>-|TRBV2|TRBJ2-3|TRBD2
TGTGCCAACCCGTTCTCTACTAGCGGGAGGGCAGATACGCAGTATTTT
CANPFSTSGRADTQYF
>-|TRBV20-1|TRBJ2-5|TRBD2
TGCAGTGCTAGAATAACGAGCGGGAGTAACGGGGAGACCCAGTACTTC
CSARITSGSNGETQYF
>-|TRBV20-1|TRBJ1-1|-
TGCAGTGCTACTACTCAGGACGCCATTGAAGCTTTCTTT
CSATTQDAIEAFF
>-|TRBV7-9|TRBJ2-7|-
TGTGCCAGCAGCCTCGCCCGGATTCGGAGCGAGCAGTACTTC
CASSLARIRSEQYF
>-|TRBV2|TRBJ2-1|-
TGTGCCAGCAGGCGCCCCGGGAACCCGGACAATGAGCAGTTCTTC
CASRRPGNPDNEQFF
>few|TRBV2|TRBJ2-7|-
TGTGCCAGCAGGGAAACAGGGAAGCAGTACTTC
CASRETGKQYF
>few|TRBV4-1|TRBJ1-2|-
TGCGCCAGCAGCATGGGACGTCGCTATGGCTACACCTTC
CASSMGRRYGYTF
>-|TRBV5-1|TRBJ2-3|TRBD1
TGCGCCAGCAGCCAGCTAAGACAGGGTAACACAGATACGCAGTATTTT
CASSQLRQGNTDTQYF
>-|TRBV3-1|TRBJ2-1|-
TGTGCCAGCAGCCCAGGGTGGGGGGAGCAGTTCTTC
CASSPGWGEQFF
>-|TRBV4-1|TRBJ2-7|TRBD1
TGCGCCAGCAGCCTCGCGGGACAGGGGGTAAACGAGCAGTACTTC
CASSLAGQGVNEQYF